Below, 24 T cell receptor beta chains from the same sample are listed, as sequenced in a study of beta chain features in type 1 diabetes. The authors reverse transcribed all of the isolated RNA, so sequencing captured expressed TCRB transcripts. Clones were read by immunoSEQ multiplex PCR, and TCRdb kept only the in-frame ones, dropping some. Of 350,000 to 450,000 clones listed, approximately 13% are singletons. The sequencing input was naive CD4+ T cells from blood. The receptors originated from a man younger than 45 in good health.

The chain couples TRBV10-3 to TRBJ2-1; 10 bases are shared with TRBD2. J lost 6 bases, V lost 3 bases, and 8 bases had no gene match. Germline V gene data show CDR1 as ENHRY and CDR2 as SYGVKD. CDR3 length: 16 amino acids. The CDR3 loop is CAISDPSGRVVNEQFF. DNA of the CDR3: TGTGCCATCAGTGACCCTAGCGGGAGAGTTGTCAATGAGCAGTTCTTC.

Notes on this clone: This sample also contains other DNA sequences that code for the same CDR3. This CDR3 is CASSPSTDTQYF. The CDR3 nucleotides read TGTGCCAGCAGCCCGAGCACAGATACGCAGTATTTT. The V call is TRBV9, the J call TRBJ2-3; D remains ambiguous. V was shortened by 4 bases and J by 0 bases, with 3 bases between the two germline ends. The germline V gene has CDR1 SGDLS and CDR2 YYNGEE. This CDR3 spans 12 amino acids.

The rearrangement links TRBV21-1 to TRBJ2-7. TRBV21-1 is annotated as a pseudogene. The CDR3 consists of 13 residues. In DNA, the CDR3 is TGTGCCAGCAGGGACCGGGGGCCTTACGAGCAGTACGTC. This translates into CASRDRGPYEQYV.

This clone was seen a handful of times. The chain recombines TRBV19 with TRBJ2-2; 8 bases are shared with TRBD1. The length of the CDR3 is 15 residues. The germline V gene encodes CDR1 LNHDA and CDR2 SQIVND (reference sequence). With 7 bases clipped from V and 3 bases from J, the junction kept 7 bases outside the gene matches. In nucleotides, the CDR3 is TGTGCCAGTACCACACGACAGGGGTACACCGGGGAGCTGTTTTTT. Translation: CASTTRQGYTGELFF.

There are a few counts of this clone. The J gene is TRBJ2-5, the V gene TRBV18; D is undetermined. The CDR3 loop spans 14 amino acids. Per the germline V gene, CDR1 is KGHSH and CDR2 is LQKENI. The V end lost 4 bases, the J end lost 7 bases, and 16 bases lay between the germline ends. CDR3 amino acids: CASSLASLEGTQYF. The DNA for the CDR3 is TGTGCCAGCTCACTGGCCTCTCTGGAAGGGACCCAGTACTTC.

The genes are TRBV9 and TRBJ2-1, with TRBD2 matching over 10 bases. V shed 4 bases, J shed 0 bases, and the junction held 10 bases outside the gene matches. This CDR3 contains 18 residues. CDR1 and CDR2 from the germline V gene are SGDLS and YYNGEE. CDR3 sequence reads: CASSPRLAGDLSYNEQFF. CDR3 DNA: TGTGCCAGCAGCCCCCGCCTAGCGGGAGATCTCTCCTACAATGAGCAGTTCTTC.

This clone was counted a few times. V and J are TRBV4-3 and TRBJ2-3, with D tentatively TRBD2 (6 bases). This CDR3 comprises 17 residues. The V and J ends lost 3 bases and 6 bases respectively, with 22 bases between them. Per the germline V gene, CDR1 is LGHNA and CDR2 is YSLEER. The DNA of the CDR3 is TGCGCCAGCAGCCAGGGCTTAACTAGCCTCAACACTGATACGCAGTATTTT. Translated, it gives CASSQGLTSLNTDTQYF.

This clone has a handful of counts. The genes are TRBV5-1 and TRBJ2-3, with D tentatively TRBD2 (5 bases). CDR3 length: 16 residues. Trimming took 4 bases from V and 6 from J, leaving 21 bases between them. Per germline, CDR1 SGHRS and CDR2 YFSETQ. This CDR3 reads CASSREGGGVQDTQYF. CDR3 DNA sequence: TGCGCCAGCAGCCGAGAGGGCGGCGGAGTGCAGGATACGCAGTATTTT.

Worth noting for this clone: Distinct nucleotide sequences in the sample also encode this CDR3. The chain combines TRBV20-1 with TRBJ2-5; D not resolved. The germline CDR1 and CDR2 sequences are DFQATT and SNEGSKA (reference sequence). Trimming took 1 base from V and 3 from J, leaving 3 bases between them. The CDR3 length is 11 residues. The CDR3 loop reads CSARAKETQYF. The CDR3 nucleotides are TGCAGTGCTAGAGCCAAAGAGACCCAGTACTTC.

The CDR3 is CASSKSFGGWQPQHF. CDR3 nucleotides: TGTGCCAGTAGTAAAAGCTTTGGGGGCTGGCAGCCCCAGCATTTT. The chain carries TRBV19 and TRBJ1-5; the D gene is possibly TRBD1 (6 bases). The length of the CDR3 is 15 residues. CDR1 and CDR2 (germline): LNHDA, SQIVND (reference sequence). Between the trimmed V and J ends, which lost 4 bases and 7 bases, there was a span of 17 bases.

This clone turned up a few times. The chain uses TRBV7-2 and TRBJ1-1; 9 positions match TRBD1. J gave up 4 bases and V 5 bases, and 2 bases lay outside the gene matches. The CDR3 runs to 13 residues. From germline, CDR1 is SGHTA and CDR2 FQGNSA. The CDR3 is CASSRDRVTEAFF. CDR3 in DNA: TGTGCCAGCAGCAGGGACAGGGTCACTGAAGCTTTCTTT. Looking up the rest from reference TRBV7-2 and TRBJ1-1 gives the full variable domain: GAGVSQSPSNKVTEKGKDVELRCDPISGHTALYWYRQSLGQGLEFLIYFQGNSAPDKSGLPSDRFSAERTGGSVSTLTIQRTQQEDSAVYLCASSRDRVTEAFFGQGTRLTVV.

This clone was detected only a few times. The chain combines TRBV9 with TRBJ2-7; TRBD1 or TRBD2 may be the D gene (5 bases each). The germline CDR1 and CDR2 sequences are SGDLS and YYNGEE. Trimming removed 2 bases at V and 2 bases at J, with 14 bases between. The CDR3 totals 15 residues. This CDR3 is CASSVGVSGTYEQYF. The CDR3 nucleotides are TGTGCCAGCAGCGTGGGGGTTTCGGGTACCTACGAGCAGTACTTC.

In its sample, this clone was seen a few times. The V call is TRBV7-9, the J call TRBJ2-1, with D maybe TRBD1 (5 bases). Germline assignment: CDR1 SEHNR and CDR2 FQNEAQ (reference sequence). This CDR3 spans 13 amino acids. The germline V and J ends were trimmed by 6 bases and 7 bases, with 13 bases remaining between them. The CDR3 DNA reads TGTGCCAGCAGATACGACAGTCCAAATGAGCAGTTCTTC. Translated, it gives CASRYDSPNEQFF.

This clone was detected only a few times. CDR3 region: CRAIRGDTQYF. In nucleotides, the CDR3 is TGCAGGGCCATTAGGGGAGATACGCAGTATTTT. The V gene is TRBV20-1, the J gene TRBJ2-3, with D possibly matching TRBD1 (5 bases). CDR3 length: 11 amino acids. Germline V lookup: CDR1 DFQATT, CDR2 SNEGSKA (reference sequence).

This clone showed up many times. The V call is TRBV29-1, the J call TRBJ2-5, with D unclear. The V end was cut by 7 bases, the J end by 4 bases, with 10 bases between. This CDR3 has 11 residues. The germline V gene has CDR1 SQVTM and CDR2 ANQGSEA. CDR3 loop: CSAGPGETQYF. In DNA, the CDR3 is TGCAGCGCTGGGCCTGGAGAGACCCAGTACTTC.

The rearrangement links TRBV23-1 to TRBJ1-2; possible D gene TRBD1, 6 bases. TRBV23-1 is sorted into the ORF group, with uncertain function. V lost 2 bases and J lost 1, with 11 bases in between. The CDR3 totals 15 residues. Written as DNA, the CDR3 is TGCGCCAGCAGTCAAGCGGGACACGGTAACTATGGCTACACCTTC. Translation: CASSQAGHGNYGYTF.

This chain joins TRBV7-2 and TRBJ2-3, with D perhaps TRBD2 (5 bases). V was cut by 7 bases and J by 0 bases, with 11 bases left in between. The length of the CDR3 is 14 residues. CDR1 SGHTA and CDR2 FQGNSA come from the germline V gene. The CDR3 nucleotides are TGTGCCAGCACCCTTCGGAGGAGCACAGATACGCAGTATTTT. It codes for CASTLRRSTDTQYF.

This clone was seen a few times. V is TRBV5-6 and J is TRBJ1-5; unclear D gene. This CDR3 spans 12 amino acids. The germline V gene encodes CDR1 SGHDT and CDR2 YYEEEE. V gave up 4 bases and J gave up 3 bases, with 5 bases separating them. The CDR3 sequence is CASSRDNQPQHF. CDR3 in DNA: TGTGCCAGCAGCCGGGACAATCAGCCCCAGCATTTT.

This clone was counted a few times. The chain couples TRBV29-1 to TRBJ1-1, with D perhaps TRBD1 (5 bases). Germline-derived CDR1 and CDR2 are SQVTM and ANQGSEA. The CDR3 is 12 residues long. The V end lost 4 bases, the J end lost 1 base, and 7 bases lay between the germline ends. CDR3 region: CSVVRANTEAFF. CDR3 DNA sequence: TGCAGCGTTGTCAGGGCGAACACTGAAGCTTTCTTT.

V and J are TRBV2 and TRBJ2-1, with 7 positions matching TRBD2. The length of the CDR3 is 15 residues. V trimming: 7 bases; J trimming: 8 bases; junction bases outside the gene matches: 14. Germline V gene data show CDR1 as SNHLY and CDR2 as FYNNEI. The CDR3 sequence: CASMAQAGRGYEQFF. The CDR3 region has the DNA TGTGCCAGCATGGCGCAAGCGGGGCGTGGGTATGAGCAGTTCTTC.

The CDR3 region has the DNA TGTGCCAGCAGCGGGACTAGCTCAGATACGCAGTATTTT. As protein: CASSGTSSDTQYF. V is TRBV5-4 and J is TRBJ2-3; 9 bases match TRBD2. The CDR3 sequence is 13 residues long. V shed 4 bases, J shed 4 bases, and the junction held 1 base outside the gene matches. Germline CDR1 and CDR2: SGHNT and YYREEE (reference sequence).

This clone was detected only a few times. The chain recombines TRBV4-1 with TRBJ2-7; 9 nucleotides agree with TRBD1. The CDR3 runs to 17 residues. CDR1 is MGHRA and CDR2 is YSYEKL in the germline V gene. J lost 1 base, V lost 3 bases, and 10 bases had no gene match. CDR3 residues: CASSHIFRDRESYEQYF. Here the CDR3 DNA reads TGCGCCAGCAGCCACATATTCCGGGACAGGGAATCCTACGAGCAGTACTTC.

This clone was observed a handful of times. The chain joins TRBV7-2 to TRBJ1-1; no reliable D call. CDR1 and CDR2 from the germline V gene are SGHTA and FQGNSA. The CDR3 is 13 residues long. The V gene lost 5 bases and the J gene lost 12 bases, with 19 bases spanning the gap. The CDR3 is CASSPDRGALPFF. The DNA for the CDR3 is TGTGCCAGCAGCCCAGACCGGGGAGCGTTACCTTTCTTT.

This clone was detected a few times. V gene TRBV7-9 combines with J gene TRBJ1-4; no clear D gene. Looked up from germline, CDR1 is SEHNR and CDR2 is FQNEAQ (reference sequence). This CDR3 is 14 amino acids long. V lost 0 bases, J lost 2 bases, and 4 bases lay in between. The CDR3 loop reads CASSLAGTNEKLFF. The CDR3 DNA follows: TGTGCCAGCAGCTTAGCAGGGACTAATGAAAAACTGTTTTTT. The full variable domain, in which reference TRBV7-9 and TRBJ1-4 provide the parts outside the CDR3, is DTGVSQNPRHKITKRGQNVTFRCDPISEHNRLYWYRQTLGQGPEFLTYFQNEAQLEKSRLLSDRFSAERPKGSFSTLEIQRTEQGDSAMYLCASSLAGTNEKLFFGSGTQLSVL.